Below are 29 T cell receptor beta chains sequenced from a single sample in a study of T-cell reconstitution after alpha-beta-depleted transplantation in children listed by TCRdb under 2016. The library was obtained by PCR. TCRdb lists the instrument as Illumina HiSeq 2500. TCR libraries were prepared with molecular barcoding, using unique molecular identifiers to normalize TCRbeta repertoire quantification. Starting from the raw public reads, TCRdb applied fastp trimming at Q25, assembled clones with MiXCR and retained in-frame beta chains. CDR3 protein sequences are deduplicated, and each keeps its most common genes and DNA. A total of approximately 400,000 distinct CDR3 sequences appear in this sample, 15% to 20% of them only once. The ten largest make up approximately 28% of the sample. The label giving this sample's treatment or condition can be read as: allogeneic hematopoietic cell transplantation with graft depleted of TCRalphabeta T cells and CD19 B cells.

The sequenced sample was PBMCs, mostly from graft donor cells, obtained 360 days after TCRalphabeta/CD19-depleted stem cell transplant. The source of these receptors is a boy younger than two who had a stem cell transplant for Wiskott-Aldrich syndrome, so the T cells may come from the graft donor.

The chain carries TRBV6-2 or TRBV6-3 and TRBJ2-1; 8 bases map to TRBD2. The length of the CDR3 is 18 residues. J gave up 4 bases and V 5 bases, and 16 bases lay outside the gene matches. CDR1 is MNHEY, CDR2 SVGEGT, per germline. As DNA, the CDR3 is TGTGCCAGCAGTCCCCGAGCGGGAGCGGGTAATACGTACAATGAGCAGTTCTTC. This gives the protein CASSPRAGAGNTYNEQFF.

In its sample, this clonotype was seen a few times. The chain has TRBV20-1 and TRBJ2-5; 8 nucleotides match TRBD1. The CDR3 is 16 residues long. V was clipped by 2 bases and J by 3 bases; unmatched bases: 11. Germline V CDR1 and CDR2: DFQATT, SNEGSKA (reference sequence). This chain's CDR3 is CSARSRGRGVKETQYF. In DNA, the CDR3 is TGCAGTGCTAGATCCAGGGGGCGCGGAGTGAAAGAGACCCAGTACTTC.

V is TRBV28 and J is TRBJ1-1; D may be TRBD1 (6 bases). V shed 10 bases and J shed 8 bases, with 11 bases lying between them. Germline V gives CDR1 MDHEN, CDR2 SYDVKM. The CDR3 is 10 residues long. Here the CDR3 reads CATEDREAFF. The CDR3 bases are TGTGCCACCGAAGACAGGGAAGCTTTCTTT.

The chain is built from TRBV7-6 and TRBJ2-1; TRBD2 aligns across 14 bases. This CDR3 contains 18 residues. After removal of 4 bases from V and 7 bases from J, the junction contained 12 bases not matched to a gene. Per the germline V gene, CDR1 is SGHVS and CDR2 is FNYEAQ. The CDR3 DNA sequence: TGTGCCAGCAGCTCAGAGAGACTAGCGGGAGGGCTTGTTAATGAGCAGTTCTTC. Translation gives CASSSERLAGGLVNEQFF.

This clonotype was detected a few times. The CDR3: CASSVPHEQYF. DNA of the CDR3: TGTGCCAGCAGTGTCCCCCACGAGCAGTACTTC. The chain carries TRBV2 and TRBJ2-7; unclear D gene. This CDR3 contains 11 residues. V lost 4 bases and J 5 bases, leaving 6 bases between the germline ends. The germline gives CDR1 SNHLY, CDR2 FYNNEI.

V usage is TRBV6-2 or TRBV6-3 and J usage is TRBJ2-7; D unclear. The CDR3 loop spans 13 amino acids. Germline CDR1 MNHEY, CDR2 SVGEGT. V was clipped by 0 bases and J by 6 bases, with 9 bases between them. CDR3 region: CASSYSRSSEQYF. CDR3 coding DNA: TGTGCCAGCAGTTACTCGAGGAGCAGCGAGCAGTACTTC.

The V gene is TRBV15, the J gene TRBJ2-1; D is ambiguous. V gave up 1 base and J gave up 7 bases, with 11 bases separating them. From germline, CDR1 is LNHNV and CDR2 YYDKDF (reference sequence). The CDR3 covers 14 residues. The CDR3: CATSRVVGRNEQFF. CDR3 nucleotides: TGTGCCACCAGCAGAGTAGTAGGGCGGAATGAGCAGTTCTTC.

This clonotype was observed once. A junction end diverges from the germline sequence, so it may reflect a read error. The gene calls are TRBV9 and TRBJ2-1; 9 nucleotides match TRBD2. The germline V gene encodes CDR1 SGDLS and CDR2 YYNGEE. This CDR3 has 16 residues. The CDR3 protein is CASSVGGTSSYNDQFF. The CDR3 DNA sequence: TGTGCCAGCAGCGTAGGTGGGACTAGCTCCTACAATGACCAGTTCTTC.

This clonotype showed up just a few times. This rearrangement joins TRBV29-1 to TRBJ2-3, with unresolved D. Germline V gene lookup returns CDR1 SQVTM and CDR2 ANQGSEA. V lost 4 bases, J lost 3 bases, and 8 bases lay in between. CDR3 length: 12 amino acids. CDR3 coding DNA: TGCAGCGTTGCCCCACAGACAGATACGCAGTATTTT. This sequence encodes CSVAPQTDTQYF.

The chain recombines TRBV5-1 with TRBJ2-5; D possibly corresponds to TRBD2 (5 bases). Trimming shortened V by 4 bases and J by 2 bases, and 18 bases separated the two germline ends. The CDR3 has 16 amino acids. The germline CDR1 and CDR2 sequences are SGHRS and YFSETQ. CDR3 region: CASSHTSWALQETQYF. As DNA, the CDR3 is TGCGCCAGCAGCCATACTAGTTGGGCCCTTCAAGAGACCCAGTACTTC.

The genes are TRBV24-1 and TRBJ2-3; D is uncertain. Germline CDR1 and CDR2: KGHDR and SFDVKD. This CDR3 is 13 amino acids long. The V gene lost 1 base and the J gene lost 7 bases, with 8 bases spanning the gap. The DNA for the CDR3 is TGTGCCACCAGTGATTTAATCCCCAATACGCAGTATTTT. It codes for CATSDLIPNTQYF.

The genes are TRBV6-2 or TRBV6-3 and TRBJ2-7, with 8 bases matching TRBD1. From germline, CDR1 is MNHEY and CDR2 SVGEGT. The J segment lost 2 bases and the V segment lost 5 bases, leaving 5 bases of the junction unmatched. The CDR3 loop spans 14 amino acids. CDR3 nucleotides: TGTGCCAGCAGTAGACAGGGGATAACCTACGAGCAGTACTTC. As protein: CASSRQGITYEQYF.

The chain recombines TRBV18 with TRBJ2-7; no firm D call. Trimming removed 3 bases from V and 10 bases from J, with 16 bases in between. CDR1 is KGHSH, CDR2 LQKENI, per germline. The CDR3 consists of 13 residues. The CDR3 here is CASSPKGKRYQYF. The CDR3 DNA sequence: TGTGCCAGCTCACCCAAGGGAAAAAGGTATCAGTACTTC.

This clonotype was seen a few times. The chain joins TRBV20-1 to TRBJ2-1; tentative D call: TRBD2 (6 bases). CDR1 is DFQATT, CDR2 SNEGSKA, per germline (reference sequence). Trimming stripped 2 bases from V and 1 base from J, with 9 bases between. CDR3 length: 14 residues. The chain's CDR3 is CSARLGLSYNEQFF. Written as DNA, the CDR3 is TGCAGTGCTAGACTGGGACTTTCCTACAATGAGCAGTTCTTC.

The sample holds a few counts of this clonotype. The rearrangement links TRBV12-3 or TRBV12-4 to TRBJ2-7; 9 bases agree with TRBD1. This CDR3 is built from 15 residues. Germline trimming cut 4 bases from V and 4 bases from J; bases unmatched to any gene: 8. CDR3 residues: CASSYGQGRSYEQYF. CDR3 coding DNA: TGTGCCAGCAGTTACGGACAGGGGAGGAGTTACGAGCAGTACTTC.

A few counts support this clonotype. The chain combines TRBV29-1 with TRBJ1-2; D is unclear. Germline loops: CDR1 SQVTM, CDR2 ANQGSEA. This CDR3 comprises 15 residues. V shed 1 base and J shed 1 base, with 13 bases lying between them. The CDR3 sequence: CSVEGWDGDNYGYTF. The CDR3, as DNA: TGCAGCGTTGAAGGTTGGGATGGTGATAACTATGGCTACACCTTC.

V and J are TRBV12-3 or TRBV12-4 and TRBJ2-5; D gene unclear. The CDR3 consists of 12 residues. V shed 5 bases and J shed 4 bases, with 8 bases lying between them. In DNA, the CDR3 is TGTGCCAGCAGTCGGATGGGAGAGACCCAGTACTTC. Protein: CASSRMGETQYF.

This clonotype came up a few times. J is TRBJ2-3 and V is TRBV21-1; the D call of TRBD1 is as the table states it, not checked on the DNA. TRBV21-1 has pseudogene status. This CDR3 comprises 19 residues. The CDR3 nucleotides are TGTGCCAGCAGCACGGAATCCCGGGACAGACAACGGAGCACAGATACGCAGTATTTT. Translating gives CASSTESRDRQRSTDTQYF.

The gene calls are TRBV12-5 and TRBJ1-4; 12 nucleotides agree with TRBD1. With 2 bases clipped from V and 10 bases from J, the junction kept 14 bases outside the gene matches. The CDR3 is 18 amino acids. Germline V lookup: CDR1 LGHNT, CDR2 FRNRAP. In DNA, the CDR3 is TGTGCTAGTGGTTTGACCCTCGGGACAGGGGGCAGAATAGGAAAACTGTTTTTT. Translating it yields CASGLTLGTGGRIGKLFF.

The CDR3 is CASSAGQPYQETQYF. The CDR3 nucleotides are TGTGCCAGCAGTGCGGGACAGCCGTACCAAGAGACCCAGTACTTC. The chain employs TRBV27 and TRBJ2-5; TRBD1 might be the D (7 bases). Per germline, CDR1 MNHEY and CDR2 SMNVEV (reference sequence). The CDR3 has 15 amino acids. V was trimmed by 5 bases and J by 0 bases, leaving 13 bases between them.

This chain uses TRBV10-3 with TRBJ2-4, with D possibly called TRBD1 or TRBD2 (5 bases each). V was cut by 10 bases and J by 3 bases, with 28 bases left in between. CDR1 and CDR2 (germline): ENHRY, SYGVKD. This CDR3 is built from 18 residues. CDR3: CASMKSPPLGRSKNIQYF. The CDR3 nucleotides are TGTGCCAGCATGAAAAGCCCGCCATTGGGACGGAGCAAAAACATTCAGTACTTC.

This clonotype was observed at least ten times. V usage is TRBV3-1 and J usage is TRBJ2-5; 11 bases agree with TRBD2. Germline values: CDR1 LGHDT, CDR2 YNNKEL (reference sequence). The CDR3 length is 16 residues. With V trimmed by 1 base and J by 4 bases, 5 bases remained unmatched. Here the CDR3 reads CASSQGSGRARETQYF. CDR3 DNA: TGTGCCAGCAGCCAAGGTAGCGGGAGGGCCCGAGAGACCCAGTACTTC.

This clonotype was observed a handful of times. This chain links TRBV7-8 with TRBJ2-2; no reliable D call. The germline gives CDR1 SGHVS, CDR2 FQNEAQ. The germline V and J ends were trimmed by 1 base and 4 bases, with 7 bases remaining between them. The CDR3 spans 14 residues. The CDR3 spells CASSLEHFTGELFF. CDR3 DNA sequence: TGTGCCAGCAGCTTAGAACATTTCACCGGGGAGCTGTTTTTT.

This clonotype appeared a few times. The CDR3 DNA sequence: TGTGCCAGCAGTGTAAGGCGGGGCCAACCCTACGAGCAGTACTTC. Residues: CASSVRRGQPYEQYF. The chain recombines TRBV6-1 with TRBJ2-7, with TRBD2 as a possible D gene (6 bases). The CDR3 is 15 residues long. CDR1 MNHNS and CDR2 SASEGT come from the germline V gene. Deletions cut 4 bases from V and 2 bases from J, with 15 bases between.

This clonotype was counted only a few times. The chain combines TRBV6-5 with TRBJ2-7; 12 nucleotides align to TRBD1. V shed 5 bases, J shed 6 bases, and the junction held 8 bases outside the gene matches. The CDR3 has 15 residues. From germline, CDR1 is MNHEY and CDR2 SVGAGI. CDR3 nucleotides: TGTGCCAGCAGTCTAGGTGGGACAGGGGGCTCCGAGCAGTACTTC. The encoded protein is CASSLGGTGGSEQYF.

The genes are TRBV20-1 and TRBJ2-7; TRBD2 agrees at 11 bases. CDR3 length: 15 amino acids. CDR1 is DFQATT, CDR2 SNEGSKA, per germline (reference sequence). The V segment lost 1 base and the J segment 5 bases; nucleotides outside the gene matches: 7. The CDR3 is CSARVDPSGGNEQYF. The CDR3 nucleotides read TGCAGTGCTAGAGTGGATCCTAGCGGGGGGAACGAGCAGTACTTC.

The rearrangement uses TRBV2 and TRBJ2-1, with D perhaps TRBD2 (5 bases). The length of the CDR3 is 17 residues. In germline, CDR1 is SNHLY, CDR2 FYNNEI. V lost 3 bases and J 3 bases, leaving 18 bases between the germline ends. The CDR3 bases are TGTGCCAGCAGTGAGGGAGCGGACTCTCTACTCTACAATGAGCAGTTCTTC. Translating it yields CASSEGADSLLYNEQFF.

There are a few counts of this clonotype. This could be a read error, since a much larger clone is one nucleotide away. The chain combines TRBV28 with TRBJ2-7; D is undetermined. V was cut by 5 bases and J by 3 bases, with 5 bases left in between. CDR1 is MDHEN and CDR2 is SYDVKM in the germline V gene. This CDR3 comprises 11 residues. CDR3 protein: CASSHIYEQYF. The CDR3 nucleotides read TGTGCCAGCAGTCACATCTACGAGCAGTACTTC.

V is TRBV20-1 and J is TRBJ2-7; the D is unclear. This CDR3 has 12 amino acids. The V and J ends lost 3 bases and 3 bases respectively, with 9 bases between them. CDR1 and CDR2 from the germline V gene are DFQATT and SNEGSKA (reference sequence). CDR3 sequence: CSARDGIYEQYF. The CDR3 DNA is TGCAGTGCTAGGGACGGAATCTACGAGCAGTACTTC.